This T cell receptor beta chain was obtained from a study of cytomegalovirus exposure and HLA in healthy donors. Study details: Among 150 million to 200 million T cells, an earlier analysis found 117 million unique TCR beta sequences. Study-level results: Certain indistinguishable V segments, among them TRBV6-2 and TRBV6-3, were excluded. Listed as cytomegalovirus-associated were 150 to 200 TCR beta chains.

PCR employed 60 Vbeta and 13 Jbeta primers. Using immunoSEQ multiplex PCR, the repertoire was profiled, and TCRdb retains in-frame clones only, with some absent. The data hold approximately 160,000 clones, with roughly 76% observed a single time. About this clone: Antigen: not known.

Germline V gene sequence: CDR1 MNHNS, CDR2 SASEGT. The CDR3 spans 15 residues. V shed 6 bases and J 3 bases; nucleotides not matched to a gene: 5. J is TRBJ1-1 and V is TRBV6-1, with 12 bases lining up with TRBD1. Source material: PBMCs. The TCR sequence derives from a human donor in good health. CDR3 region: CASRRDRGRDTEAFF. The CDR3 nucleotides are TGTGCCAGCAGGAGGGACAGGGGGCGGGACACTGAAGCTTTCTTT.